The 12 T cell receptor beta chains in this list originate from one sample, sequenced in a study of blood T cell repertoires in COVID-19. Sequenced by immunoSEQ multiplex PCR; TCRdb stores in-frame clones only, minus some. The table shows nearly 200,000 clones, with 89% occurring only once. The sample was PBMCs or T cells enriched from blood (not recorded which). All receptors derive from a woman aged 18-29 years who had recovered from COVID-19.

This chain connects TRBV4-2 to TRBJ2-3; 9 bases are a match to TRBD2. V gave up 1 base and J gave up 4 bases; unmatched junction bases: 3. This CDR3 region has 15 residues. Germline V gene data show CDR1 as LGHNA and CDR2 as YNFKEQ. The CDR3 protein is CASSQVAGGPDTQYF. The CDR3 coding sequence is TGTGCCAGCAGCCAAGTTGCGGGGGGGCCAGATACGCAGTATTTT.

This clone has only one observation. The V call is TRBV7-9, the J call TRBJ2-5, with a weak D call TRBD2 (6 bases). Trimming cost V 5 bases and J 11 bases, with 21 bases left between them. The CDR3 is 14 amino acids. Germline values: CDR1 SEHNR, CDR2 FQNEAQ (reference sequence). Written as DNA, the CDR3 is TGTGCCAGCAGCCAGGACACCGCCCTTGCGGGACAGTACTTC. This encodes CASSQDTALAGQYF.

V usage is TRBV9 and J usage is TRBJ1-5, with 7 bases lining up with TRBD1. The CDR3 runs 14 residues. With V trimmed by 3 bases and J by 3 bases, 3 bases remained unmatched. The germline V gene has CDR1 SGDLS and CDR2 YYNGEE. This CDR3 reads CASSGGQHNQPQHF. In DNA form, the CDR3 reads TGTGCCAGCAGCGGGGGACAGCACAATCAGCCCCAGCATTTT.

The chain carries TRBV6-1 and TRBJ1-6; D might be TRBD1 (5 bases). V was shortened by 0 bases and J by 9 bases, with 12 bases between the two germline ends. Germline V gene data show CDR1 as MNHNS and CDR2 as SASEGT. There are 15 residues in the CDR3. This chain's CDR3 is CASSEAQGTGSPLHF. As DNA, the CDR3 is TGTGCCAGCAGTGAAGCGCAGGGAACGGGTTCACCCCTCCACTTT.

This CDR3 reads CASSSSQGTEAFF. CDR3 nucleotides: TGTGCCAGCAGTTCTTCTCAGGGGACTGAAGCTTTCTTT. The V gene is TRBV28, the J gene TRBJ1-1; D is perhaps TRBD1 (6 bases). Trimming removed 4 bases from V and 5 bases from J, with 11 bases in between. This CDR3 comprises 13 residues. CDR1 and CDR2 (germline): MDHEN, SYDVKM.

The chain carries TRBV28 and TRBJ2-7, with 9 nucleotides matching TRBD1. The CDR3 has 13 amino acids. Per the germline V gene, CDR1 is MDHEN and CDR2 is SYDVKM. V lost 4 bases, J lost 6 bases, and 4 bases stayed unmatched. The CDR3 nucleotides are TGTGCCAGCAGTTGGACAGGGGTTGGCGAGCAGTACTTC. Residues: CASSWTGVGEQYF.

The chain combines TRBV9 with TRBJ2-2, with a weak D call TRBD1 (6 bases). V was clipped by 0 bases and J by 0 bases, with 9 bases between them. The CDR3 spans 16 residues. Germline V gene sequence: CDR1 SGDLS, CDR2 YYNGEE. DNA for the CDR3: TGTGCCAGCAGCGTAGGGACAGCGCCGAACACCGGGGAGCTGTTTTTT. Its translation is CASSVGTAPNTGELFF.

The chain has TRBV5-5 and TRBJ2-1; TRBD2 matches 9 bases. V was pared by 0 bases and J by 4 bases, with 11 bases of the junction left unmatched. CDR1 is SGHKS, CDR2 YYEKEE, per germline (reference sequence). There are 18 residues in the CDR3. The CDR3 protein is CASSLALAGPYAYNEQFF. The DNA for the CDR3 is TGTGCCAGCAGCTTGGCTCTAGCGGGGCCCTACGCTTACAATGAGCAGTTCTTC. The full variable domain, rest sourced from reference TRBV5-5 and TRBJ2-1, is DAGVTQSPTHLIKTRGQQVTLRCSPISGHKSVSWYQQVLGQGPQFIFQYYEKEERGRGNFPDRFSARQFPNYSSELNVNALLLGDSALYLCASSLALAGPYAYNEQFFGPGTRLTVL.

V and J are TRBV6-5 and TRBJ2-7, with D tentatively TRBD2 (5 bases). The CDR3 totals 13 residues. Germline V gene sequence: CDR1 MNHEY, CDR2 SVGAGI. The ends were cut back, 7 bases at V and 8 bases at J, with 18 bases in the middle. CDR3 DNA: TGTGCCAGCAATCGGCTAGGGAGTTGGAAGCAGTACTTC. As protein: CASNRLGSWKQYF.

The chain recombines TRBV2 with TRBJ2-7, with D tentatively TRBD2 (6 bases). The CDR3 length is 13 residues. In germline, CDR1 is SNHLY, CDR2 FYNNEI. Trimming took off 8 bases at V and 6 bases at J, with 17 bases between the two ends. DNA for the CDR3: TGTGCCAGCTCTCGGGGGTCCTTCTCCGAGCAGTACTTC. Its translation: CASSRGSFSEQYF.

This chain links TRBV15 with TRBJ2-5, with D unclear. V gave up 3 bases and J gave up 5 bases, with 10 bases separating them. Germline CDR1 reads LNHNV; CDR2 reads YYDKDF (reference sequence). The CDR3 length is 13 residues. CDR3 nucleotide sequence: TGTGCCACCAGCAGTAGCACCCTCGAGACCCAGTACTTC. Its translation: CATSSSTLETQYF.

V gene TRBV3-1 (or the pseudogene TRBV3-2) combines with J gene TRBJ2-7, with 8 bases fitting TRBD2. Germline loops: CDR1 LGHDT, CDR2 YNNKEL (reference sequence). This CDR3 spans 16 amino acids. The junction had 9 bases not matched to a gene; V was cut back by 1 base and J by 4 bases. The DNA of the CDR3 is TGTGCCAGCAGCCAAGGCGGACTAGCTGGGTTTTACGAGCAGTACTTC. It encodes CASSQGGLAGFYEQYF.